This T cell receptor (beta chain) was recovered during a study of vaccination and CD4 T cells after COVID-19. Study as a whole: Median time from second vaccine dose to sampling was approximately 69 days (14 to 241).

Germline lookup yields CDR1 KGHSH and CDR2 LQKENI. The CDR3 totals 16 residues. With 2 bases removed from V and 3 bases from J, the gap between germline ends came to 14 bases. Treatment reported: roughly nine-day PBMC culture with coronavirus spike peptide pools or control peptides (ViraFEST assay). The assay that was used to sequence DNA from cultured CD4+ T cells was the Oncomine TCR Beta short-read assay. TCRdb re-called the PCR reads through MiXCR, storing one row per CDR3 protein. In the table there are some 10,000 distinct CDR3 sequences, approximately 20% of which are singletons. In the case of this clonotype: The antigen remains undetermined.

This sequence joins TRBV18 and TRBJ2-1, with TRBD2 as a possible D gene (5 bases). The input for sequencing was CD4+ T cells from blood, cultured in vitro, taken after SARS-CoV-2 vaccination. This receptor was taken from a human donor who had recovered from COVID-19. The CDR3 spells CASSPLGRTVYNEQFF. DNA for the CDR3: TGTGCCAGCTCACCATTAGGACGGACTGTCTACAATGAGCAGTTCTTC.